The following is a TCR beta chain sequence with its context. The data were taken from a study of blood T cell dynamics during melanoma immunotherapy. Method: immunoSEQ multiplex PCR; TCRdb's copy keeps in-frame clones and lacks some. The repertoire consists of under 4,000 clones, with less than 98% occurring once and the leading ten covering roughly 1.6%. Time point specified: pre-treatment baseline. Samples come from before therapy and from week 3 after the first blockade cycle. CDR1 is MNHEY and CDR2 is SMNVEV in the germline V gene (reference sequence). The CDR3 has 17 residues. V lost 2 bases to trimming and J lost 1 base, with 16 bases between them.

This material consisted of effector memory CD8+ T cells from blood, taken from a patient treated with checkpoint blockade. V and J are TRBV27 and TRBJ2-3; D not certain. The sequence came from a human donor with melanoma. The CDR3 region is CASSLVGPILGTDTQYF. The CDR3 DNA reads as TGTGCCAGCAGTTTAGTAGGGCCTATTCTTGGCACAGATACGCAGTATTTT.